This T cell receptor beta chain was identified in a study of beta chain features in type 1 diabetes. The study, taken as a whole, reports: Type 1 diabetes patients had moderately but significantly shorter TCRB CDR3s in all four CD4+ subsets. Possible PCR preference for shorter templates applied equally to patients and controls.

Purity above 95% was achieved in all sorted populations. As regards this clone: Antigen: not known.

CDR3 length: 15 amino acids. After removal of 6 bases from V and 4 bases from J, the junction contained 9 bases not matched to a gene. Germline V gene lookup returns CDR1 SNHLY and CDR2 FYNNEI. Expressed TCRB transcripts got sequenced, as all isolated RNA was reverse transcribed. Sequenced by immunoSEQ multiplex PCR; TCRdb stores in-frame clones only, minus some. Of over 300,000 clones detected, 6.5% to 10% appear once; the ten largest clones hold 0.44%. The rearrangement uses TRBV2 and TRBJ2-3; TRBD1 agrees at 8 bases. The TCR sequence derives from a woman under 30 in good health. Sequencing was done on a sample of central memory CD4+ T cells from blood. As DNA, the CDR3 is TGTGCCAGCAGCTCACCGCGGACAGGGCCAGATACGCAGTATTTT. Its translation is CASSSPRTGPDTQYF.